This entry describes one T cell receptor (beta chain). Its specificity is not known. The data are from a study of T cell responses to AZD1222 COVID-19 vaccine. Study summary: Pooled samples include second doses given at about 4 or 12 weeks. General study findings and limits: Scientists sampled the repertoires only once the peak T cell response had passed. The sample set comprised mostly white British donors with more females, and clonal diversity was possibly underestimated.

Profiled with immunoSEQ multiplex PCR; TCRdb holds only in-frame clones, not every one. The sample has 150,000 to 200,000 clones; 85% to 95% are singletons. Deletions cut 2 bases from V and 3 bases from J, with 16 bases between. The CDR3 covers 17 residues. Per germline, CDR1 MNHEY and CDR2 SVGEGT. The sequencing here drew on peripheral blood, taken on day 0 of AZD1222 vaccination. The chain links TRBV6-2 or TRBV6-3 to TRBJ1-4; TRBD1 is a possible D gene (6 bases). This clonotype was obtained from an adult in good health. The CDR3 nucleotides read TGTGCCAGCAGTTACGAGTCAGGGGATGGGGCTAATGAAAAACTGTTTTTT. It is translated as CASSYESGDGANEKLFF.